This entry concerns a single T cell receptor beta chain. The antigen is not known. These data originate in a study of OX40 agonist ivuxolimab in advanced cancers. Study information: Patients took ivuxolimab, an agonistic anti-OX40 (CD134) antibody. Enrollees could have had prior anti-PD-1, anti-PD-L1 or anti-CTLA-4 therapy, which more than 30% had received.

Study-level results: The study found that CD8+ T cells averaged more expanded clones than CD4+.

TCRdb keeps only in-frame clones here, not all; method: immunoSEQ multiplex PCR. The repertoire holds tens of thousands of clones, with 85% to 95% as singletons. J was trimmed by 3 bases and V by 3 bases; bases with no gene match: 3. The CDR3 consists of 14 residues. Germline CDR1 LNHNV, CDR2 YYDKDF (reference sequence). The study sampled blood at baseline, cycle 4 day 1, and cycle 7 day 1. The material was CD4+ or CD8+ T cells sorted from blood, obtained in a trial of the OX40 agonist ivuxolimab. V and J are TRBV15 and TRBJ1-1, with TRBD1 matching 8 bases. The sequence was collected from an adult with an advanced solid tumor such as melanoma, head and neck, liver or kidney cancer. CDR3 in DNA: TGTGCCACCAGCAGGTTGACAGGGGACACTGAAGCTTTCTTT. Translation: CATSRLTGDTEAFF.